Presented here are 25 T cell receptor beta chains from one specimen sequenced in a study of PD-L1 blockade in urothelial cancer. The protocol was immunoSEQ multiplex PCR, while the TCRdb copy is restricted to in-frame clones and leaves out a portion. Among about 36,000 clones listed, more than 75% were seen once. The time point denotes: peripheral blood 6 weeks after treatment start. The source was PBMCs, collected around atezolizumab (anti-PD-L1) treatment. The source of these receptors is a man between 40 and 49 years old with urothelial cancer.

The gene calls are TRBV7-3 and TRBJ2-1; TRBD1 might be the D (5 bases). The CDR3 extends over 16 amino acids. V was clipped by 5 bases and J by 0 bases, with 14 bases between them. Germline CDR1 and CDR2: SGHTA and FQGTGA. CDR3 DNA sequence: TGTGCCAGCAGCCCCGATGGGGCTCTCTCCTACAATGAGCAGTTCTTC. Amino acids: CASSPDGALSYNEQFF.

This chain connects TRBV28 to TRBJ1-5; D is undetermined. Germline CDR1 and CDR2: MDHEN and SYDVKM. This CDR3 is built from 14 residues. Trimming stripped 7 bases from V and 3 bases from J, with 13 bases between. In nucleotides, the CDR3 is TGTGCCAGCACCCTTACATTATCCAATCAGCCCCAGCATTTT. Protein product: CASTLTLSNQPQHF.

The chain recombines TRBV28 with TRBJ1-3; D is unresolved. Germline values: CDR1 MDHEN, CDR2 SYDVKM. This CDR3 is 15 amino acids long. Trimming pared 5 bases from V and 0 bases from J, leaving 11 bases between. CDR3 sequence reads: CASSGRLASGNTIYF. The CDR3 region has the DNA TGTGCCAGCAGTGGGCGACTAGCCTCTGGAAACACCATATATTTT.

This clone came up once. The chain carries TRBV6-1 and TRBJ2-7; 10 bases fit TRBD2. The CDR3 covers 15 residues. The V gene's germline CDR1 is MNHNS and CDR2 SASEGT. Unmatched junction bases numbered 6, after V lost 5 bases and J lost 2 bases. The CDR3, as DNA: TGTGCCAGCAGTACCGGAGGACTAGCGGCCTACGAGCAGTACTTC. Its protein product is CASSTGGLAAYEQYF.

The J gene is TRBJ1-1, the V gene TRBV29-1; D unclear. The CDR3 is 12 amino acids. Trimming stripped 2 bases from V and 3 bases from J, with 7 bases between. CDR1 SQVTM and CDR2 ANQGSEA come from the germline V gene. The CDR3 region has the DNA TGCAGCGTTGAAATCGGGGACACTGAAGCTTTCTTT. Encoded protein: CSVEIGDTEAFF. The variable domain in full, with the rest retrieved from reference TRBV29-1 and TRBJ1-1, is SAVISQKPSRDICQRGTSLTIQCQVDSQVTMMFWYRQQPGQSLTLIATANQGSEATYESGFVIDKFPISRPNLTFSTLTVSNMSPEDSSIYLCSVEIGDTEAFFGQGTRLTVV.

The chain couples TRBV4-2 to TRBJ2-1; TRBD2 aligns across 12 bases. This CDR3 spans 16 amino acids. The germline V gene has CDR1 LGHNA and CDR2 YNFKEQ. With V trimmed by 4 bases and J by 4 bases, 5 bases remained unmatched. The CDR3 DNA reads TGTGCCAGCAGCCTTGAGACTAGCGGGAGATACAATGAGCAGTTCTTC. Translation gives CASSLETSGRYNEQFF.

The chain uses TRBV14 and TRBJ2-1; 8 bases align to TRBD1. This CDR3 is 17 amino acids long. J lost 1 base, V lost 4 bases, and 9 bases had no gene match. Germline V gene lookup returns CDR1 SGHDN and CDR2 FVKESK. The CDR3 region is CASSLLTGQGSYNEQFF. As DNA, the CDR3 is TGTGCCAGCAGCCTCCTTACAGGACAGGGTTCCTACAATGAGCAGTTCTTC.

The chain employs TRBV5-6 and TRBJ2-7; 7 bases fit TRBD1. J was trimmed by 2 bases and V by 4 bases; bases with no gene match: 9. The CDR3 extends over 15 amino acids. Germline-derived CDR1 and CDR2 are SGHDT and YYEEEE. Here the CDR3 reads CASSPNFDRAYEQYF. In DNA, the CDR3 is TGTGCCAGCAGCCCGAATTTTGACAGGGCCTACGAGCAGTACTTC. Full variable domain (rest looked up from reference TRBV5-6 and TRBJ2-7): DAGVTQSPTHLIKTRGQQVTLRCSPKSGHDTVSWYQQALGQGPQFIFQYYEEEERQRGNFPDRFSGHQFPNYSSELNVNALLLGDSALYLCASSPNFDRAYEQYFGPGTRLTVT.

The genes are TRBV2 and TRBJ2-5; the D gene is possibly TRBD1 (5 bases). Germline-derived CDR1 and CDR2 are SNHLY and FYNNEI. This CDR3 contains 15 residues. V lost 7 bases, J lost 3 bases, and 18 bases lay in between. The CDR3 bases are TGTGCCAGCATTCCAAGGGGTGGGTCGGAAGAGACCCAGTACTTC. Protein product: CASIPRGGSEETQYF.

CDR3 in amino acids: CASSLLAGQGINEQFF. As DNA, the CDR3 is TGTGCCAGCAGCTTACTAGCGGGTCAAGGAATCAATGAGCAGTTCTTC. The chain recombines TRBV14 with TRBJ2-1, with 9 positions matching TRBD2. Germline loops: CDR1 SGHDN, CDR2 FVKESK. The CDR3 contains 16 residues. J lost 6 bases, V lost 5 bases, and 11 bases had no gene match.

The sample holds one count of this clone. The chain has TRBV28 and TRBJ2-1, with 8 bases aligning to TRBD2. Germline V lookup: CDR1 MDHEN, CDR2 SYDVKM. This CDR3 has 15 residues. Trimming removed 6 bases from V and 8 bases from J; junction bases left unmatched: 12. Here the CDR3 DNA reads TGTGCCAGCAGATCGCTGCAAGCGGGAGTCTATGAGCAGTTCTTC. Translated, it gives CASRSLQAGVYEQFF. Full variable domain (outside the CDR3, taken from reference TRBV28 and TRBJ2-1): DVKVTQSSRYLVKRTGEKVFLECVQDMDHENMFWYRQDPGLGLRLIYFSYDVKMKEKGDIPEGYSVSREKKERFSLILESASTNQTSMYLCASRSLQAGVYEQFFGPGTRLTVL.

The CDR3 loop is CASSADSPGTQYF. CDR3 bases: TGTGCCAGCAGCGCTGACTCCCCCGGGACCCAGTACTTC. This chain connects TRBV6-1 to TRBJ2-5; no clear D. In germline, CDR1 is MNHNS, CDR2 SASEGT. CDR3 size: 13 residues. The V end lost 6 bases, the J end lost 7 bases, and 15 bases lay between the germline ends.

The CDR3 DNA reads TGTGCCTGTCCTCAGGGGGTCAAGGATGGCTACACCTTC. Its protein product is CACPQGVKDGYTF. V gene TRBV30 combines with J gene TRBJ1-2; TRBD1 aligns across 7 bases. Trimming cost V 6 bases and J 6 bases; bases outside gene matches: 10. Germline values: CDR1 GTSNPN, CDR2 SVGIG (reference sequence). The CDR3 loop spans 13 amino acids. The full variable domain, its missing parts supplied by reference TRBV30 and TRBJ1-2, is SQTIHQWPATLVQPVGSPLSLECTVEGTSNPNLYWYRQAAGRGLQLLFYSVGIGQISSEVPQNLSASRPQDRQFILSSKKLLLSDSGFYLCACPQGVKDGYTFGSGTRLTVV.

This clone was detected once. The V call is TRBV27, the J call TRBJ2-7; 9 bases are a match to TRBD1. V dropped 3 bases and J dropped 1; count of bases not matched to a gene: 4. The CDR3 consists of 15 residues. CDR1 is MNHEY, CDR2 SMNVEV, per germline (reference sequence). The CDR3 here is CASSFTGGASYEQYF. The CDR3 DNA reads TGTGCCAGCAGTTTCACAGGGGGCGCGTCCTACGAGCAGTACTTC.

CDR3: CASRAWDSTQETQYF. CDR3 coding DNA: TGTGCCAGCAGGGCCTGGGACTCCACCCAAGAGACCCAGTACTTC. This sequence joins TRBV6-1 and TRBJ2-5; TRBD2 is a possible D gene (6 bases). This CDR3 region has 15 residues. Between the trimmed V and J ends, which lost 6 bases and 1 base, there was a span of 15 bases. Germline assignment: CDR1 MNHNS and CDR2 SASEGT.

The chain couples TRBV19 to TRBJ2-2; TRBD2 matches at 8 bases. With 6 bases clipped from V and 7 bases from J, the junction kept 7 bases outside the gene matches. The CDR3 contains 14 residues. Germline lookup yields CDR1 LNHDA and CDR2 SQIVND (reference sequence). The CDR3 bases are TGTGCCAGTAGACAGACTAGCGTGGGCGGGGAGCTGTTTTTT. Its protein is CASRQTSVGGELFF.

This clone was observed a handful of times. The chain couples TRBV7-8 to TRBJ2-1; D remains unclear. With 3 bases removed from V and 5 bases from J, the gap between germline ends came to 5 bases. Germline CDR1 and CDR2: SGHVS and FQNEAQ. The CDR3 has 12 amino acids. DNA for the CDR3: TGTGCCAGCAGCTTGACTGACAATGAGCAGTTCTTC. The encoded protein is CASSLTDNEQFF. Complete variable domain (other parts from reference TRBV7-8 and TRBJ2-1): GAGVSQSPRYKVAKRGQDVALRCDPISGHVSLFWYQQALGQGPEFLTYFQNEAQLDKSGLPSDRFFAERPEGSVSTLKIQRTQQEDSAVYLCASSLTDNEQFFGPGTRLTVL.

The gene calls are TRBV5-6 and TRBJ2-3, with 8 bases aligning to TRBD1. The CDR3 loop spans 15 amino acids. The germline CDR1 and CDR2 sequences are SGHDT and YYEEEE. Trimming cost V 5 bases and J 3 bases; bases outside gene matches: 8. CDR3 in amino acids: CASRSRGRGTDTQYF. The CDR3 coding sequence is TGTGCCAGCAGAAGCAGGGGGCGTGGTACAGATACGCAGTATTTT.

The chain carries TRBV11-3 and TRBJ2-1, with a tentative D call TRBD2 (5 bases). Germline V CDR1 and CDR2: SGHNT, YENEEA. The CDR3 loop spans 14 amino acids. V was cut by 1 base and J by 4 bases, with 8 bases left in between. The CDR3 sequence: CASSLGGLYNEQFF. The DNA of the CDR3 is TGTGCCAGCAGCTTAGGCGGGCTTTACAATGAGCAGTTCTTC. Drawing the rest from reference TRBV11-3 and TRBJ2-1, the complete variable domain is EAGVVQSPRYKIIEKKQPVAFWCNPISGHNTLYWYLQNLGQGPELLIRYENEEAVDDSQLPKDRFSAERLKGVDSTLKIQPAELGDSAVYLCASSLGGLYNEQFFGPGTRLTVL.

The chain combines TRBV5-1 with TRBJ1-2; no clear D. Germline V gene lookup returns CDR1 SGHRS and CDR2 YFSETQ. The length of the CDR3 is 14 residues. Deletions cut 0 bases from V and 8 bases from J, with 14 bases between. The CDR3 loop reads CASSLAEGGPGYTF. As DNA, the CDR3 is TGCGCCAGCAGCTTGGCTGAGGGCGGCCCGGGCTACACCTTC.

This clone turned up a few times. The rearrangement uses TRBV7-2 and TRBJ2-3, with 15 bases matching TRBD2. The CDR3 covers 18 residues. The trim removed 6 bases at V and 4 bases at J, leaving 11 bases unmatched. Germline CDR1 SGHTA, CDR2 FQGNSA. DNA of the CDR3: TGTGCCAGCAGTTCCGGGACTAGCGGGAGGTTAACCCCAGATACGCAGTATTTT. Protein sequence: CASSSGTSGRLTPDTQYF.

The J gene is TRBJ2-7, the V gene TRBV7-2; 7 bases map to TRBD2. The CDR3 contains 14 residues. Germline trimming cut 0 bases from V and 4 bases from J; bases unmatched to any gene: 3. Germline CDR1 SGHTA, CDR2 FQGNSA. The CDR3 spells CASSLASGKYEQYF. The DNA for the CDR3 is TGTGCCAGCAGCTTAGCGAGCGGGAAATACGAGCAGTACTTC.

The chain has TRBV28 and TRBJ2-1; D is unclear. Trimming removed 6 bases at V and 3 bases at J, with 15 bases between. This CDR3 has 15 residues. CDR1 is MDHEN and CDR2 is SYDVKM in the germline V gene. The CDR3 coding sequence is TGTGCCAGCAGGGGCCCAAACCGCTACTACAATGAGCAGTTCTTC. This encodes CASRGPNRYYNEQFF.

This clone was counted once. The V gene is TRBV7-9, the J gene TRBJ2-7; 7 bases map to TRBD1. This CDR3 contains 14 residues. With 2 bases clipped from V and 6 bases from J, the junction kept 7 bases outside the gene matches. Germline assignment: CDR1 SEHNR and CDR2 FQNEAQ (reference sequence). CDR3 nucleotide sequence: TGTGCCAGCAGCTTAAGACAGGGTGAAGGCGAGCAGTACTTC. It encodes CASSLRQGEGEQYF. The complete variable domain, with remaining parts taken from reference TRBV7-9 and TRBJ2-7, reads DTGVSQNPRHKITKRGQNVTFRCDPISEHNRLYWYRQTLGQGPEFLTYFQNEAQLEKSRLLSDRFSAERPKGSFSTLEIQRTEQGDSAMYLCASSLRQGEGEQYFGPGTRLTVT.

This clone was counted a single time. The gene calls are TRBV29-1 and TRBJ2-1; 8 positions agree with TRBD1. From germline, CDR1 is SQVTM and CDR2 ANQGSEA. Germline trimming cut 6 bases from V and 7 bases from J; bases unmatched to any gene: 11. There are 14 residues in the CDR3. The CDR3: CSVANRGDSNEQFF. The CDR3 bases are TGCAGCGTGGCCAACAGGGGGGATTCGAATGAGCAGTTCTTC.